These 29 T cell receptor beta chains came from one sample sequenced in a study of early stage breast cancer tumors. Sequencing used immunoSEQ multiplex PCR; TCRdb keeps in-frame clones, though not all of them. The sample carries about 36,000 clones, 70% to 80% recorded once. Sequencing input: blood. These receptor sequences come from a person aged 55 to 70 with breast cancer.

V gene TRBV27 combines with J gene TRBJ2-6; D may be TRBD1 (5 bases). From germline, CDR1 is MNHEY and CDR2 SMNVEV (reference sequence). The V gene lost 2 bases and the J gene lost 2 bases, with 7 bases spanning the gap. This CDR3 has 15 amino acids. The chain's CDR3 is CASSLRRAGANVLTF. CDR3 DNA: TGTGCCAGCAGTTTACGCAGGGCTGGGGCCAACGTCCTGACTTTC.

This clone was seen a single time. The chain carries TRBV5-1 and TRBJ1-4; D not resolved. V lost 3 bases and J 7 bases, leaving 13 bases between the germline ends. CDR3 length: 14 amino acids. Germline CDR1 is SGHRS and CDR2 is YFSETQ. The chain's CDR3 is CASSSAQFPEKLFF. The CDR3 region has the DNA TGCGCCAGCAGCTCGGCCCAGTTTCCTGAAAAACTGTTTTTT.

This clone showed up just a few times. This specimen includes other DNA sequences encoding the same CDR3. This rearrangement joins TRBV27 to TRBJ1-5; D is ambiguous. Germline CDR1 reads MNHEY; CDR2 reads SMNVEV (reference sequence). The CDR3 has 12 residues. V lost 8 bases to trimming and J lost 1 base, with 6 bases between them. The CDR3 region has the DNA TGTGCCAGCGGACGGAGCAATCAGCCCCAGCATTTT. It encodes CASGRSNQPQHF.

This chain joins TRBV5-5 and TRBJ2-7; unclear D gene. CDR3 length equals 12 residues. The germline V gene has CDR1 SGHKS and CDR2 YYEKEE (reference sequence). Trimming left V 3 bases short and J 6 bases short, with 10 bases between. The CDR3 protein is CASSSPPSEQYF. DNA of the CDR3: TGTGCCAGCAGCTCCCCCCCCTCCGAGCAGTACTTC.

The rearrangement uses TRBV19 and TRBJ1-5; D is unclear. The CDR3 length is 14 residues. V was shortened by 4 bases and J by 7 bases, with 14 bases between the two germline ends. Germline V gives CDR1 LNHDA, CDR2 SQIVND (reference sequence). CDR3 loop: CASSRGPAGQPQHF. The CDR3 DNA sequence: TGTGCCAGTAGTAGGGGTCCCGCGGGACAGCCCCAGCATTTT.

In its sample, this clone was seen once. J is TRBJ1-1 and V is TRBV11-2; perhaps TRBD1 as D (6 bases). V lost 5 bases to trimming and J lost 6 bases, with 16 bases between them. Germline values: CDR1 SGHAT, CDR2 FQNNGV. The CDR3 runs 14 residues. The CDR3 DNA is TGTGCCAGCAGCCTCGAGCTGGGGGCCCCTGAAGCTTTCTTT. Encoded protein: CASSLELGAPEAFF. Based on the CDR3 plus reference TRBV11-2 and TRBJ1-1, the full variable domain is EAGVAQSPRYKIIEKRQSVAFWCNPISGHATLYWYQQILGQGPKLLIQFQNNGVVDDSQLPKDRFSAERLKGVDSTLKIQPAKLEDSAVYLCASSLELGAPEAFFGQGTRLTVV.

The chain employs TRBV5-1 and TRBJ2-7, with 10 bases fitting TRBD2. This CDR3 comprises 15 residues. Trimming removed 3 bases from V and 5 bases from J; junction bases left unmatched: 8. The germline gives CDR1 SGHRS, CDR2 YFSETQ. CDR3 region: CASSYSGGAPHEQYF. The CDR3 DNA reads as TGCGCCAGCAGCTACAGCGGGGGGGCCCCCCACGAGCAGTACTTC.

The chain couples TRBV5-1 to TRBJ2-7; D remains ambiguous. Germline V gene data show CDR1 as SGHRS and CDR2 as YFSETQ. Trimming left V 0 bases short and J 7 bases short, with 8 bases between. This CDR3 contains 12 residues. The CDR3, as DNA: TGCGCCAGCAGCTTGGGGCAGAGAGAGCAGTACTTC. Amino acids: CASSLGQREQYF. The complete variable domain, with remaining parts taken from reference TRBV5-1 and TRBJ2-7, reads KAGVTQTPRYLIKTRGQQVTLSCSPISGHRSVSWYQQTPGQGLQFLFEYFSETQRNKGNFPGRFSGRQFSNSRSEMNVSTLELGDSALYLCASSLGQREQYFGPGTRLTVT.

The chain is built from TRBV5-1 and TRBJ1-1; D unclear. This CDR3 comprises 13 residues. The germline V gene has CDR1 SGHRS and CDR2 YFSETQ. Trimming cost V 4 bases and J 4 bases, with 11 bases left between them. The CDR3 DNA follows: TGCGCCAGCAGCGGAGGAGTTCGCACTGAAGCTTTCTTT. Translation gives CASSGGVRTEAFF.

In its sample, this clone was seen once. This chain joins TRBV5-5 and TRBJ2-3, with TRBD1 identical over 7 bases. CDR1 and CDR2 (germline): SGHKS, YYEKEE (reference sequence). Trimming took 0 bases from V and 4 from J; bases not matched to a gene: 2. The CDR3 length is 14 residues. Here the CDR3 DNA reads TGTGCCAGCAGCTTGGGGGACAGCCCAGATACGCAGTATTTT. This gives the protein CASSLGDSPDTQYF.

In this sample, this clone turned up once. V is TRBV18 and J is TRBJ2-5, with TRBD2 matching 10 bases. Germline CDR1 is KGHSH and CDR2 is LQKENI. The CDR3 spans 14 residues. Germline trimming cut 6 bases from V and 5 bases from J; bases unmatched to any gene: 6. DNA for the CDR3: TGTGCCAGCTCCCTAGCGGGAGCGCCGGAGACCCAGTACTTC. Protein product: CASSLAGAPETQYF. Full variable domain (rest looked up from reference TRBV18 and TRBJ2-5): NAGVMQNPRHLVRRRGQEARLRCSPMKGHSHVYWYRQLPEEGLKFMVYLQKENIIDESGMPKERFSAEFPKEGPSILRIQQVVRGDSAAYFCASSLAGAPETQYFGPGTRLLVL.

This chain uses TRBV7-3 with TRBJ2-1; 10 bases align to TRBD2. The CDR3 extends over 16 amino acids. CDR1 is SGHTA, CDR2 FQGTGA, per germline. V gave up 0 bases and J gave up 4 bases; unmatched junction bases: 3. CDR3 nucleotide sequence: TGTGCCAGCAGCTTAACTAGCGGGGGGCCGTACAATGAGCAGTTCTTC. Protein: CASSLTSGGPYNEQFF. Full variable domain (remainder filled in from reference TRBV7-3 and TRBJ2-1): GAGVSQTPSNKVTEKGKYVELRCDPISGHTALYWYRQSLGQGPEFLIYFQGTGAADDSGLPNDRFFAVRPEGSVSTLKIQRTERGDSAVYLCASSLTSGGPYNEQFFGPGTRLTVL.

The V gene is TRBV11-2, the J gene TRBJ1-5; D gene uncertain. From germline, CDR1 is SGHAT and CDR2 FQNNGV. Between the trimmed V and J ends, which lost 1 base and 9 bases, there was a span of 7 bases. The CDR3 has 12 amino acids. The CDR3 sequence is CASSLGEPPQHF. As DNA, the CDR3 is TGTGCCAGCAGCTTAGGGGAGCCGCCCCAGCATTTT.

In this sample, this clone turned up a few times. In nucleotides, the CDR3 is TGTGCCAGCAGCTTCAGACGCGAGCAGTACTTC. Encoded protein: CASSFRREQYF. V and J are TRBV11-2 and TRBJ2-7, with unresolved D. CDR3 length: 11 residues. The germline V gene has CDR1 SGHAT and CDR2 FQNNGV. The germline V and J ends were trimmed by 3 bases and 6 bases, with 6 bases remaining between them.

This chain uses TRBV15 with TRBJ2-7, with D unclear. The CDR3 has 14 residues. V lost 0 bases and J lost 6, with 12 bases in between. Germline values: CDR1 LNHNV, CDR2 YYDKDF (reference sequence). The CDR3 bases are TGTGCCACCAGCAGAGAGACGGCTCCGTCCGAGCAGTACTTC. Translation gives CATSRETAPSEQYF.

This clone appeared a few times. CDR3 sequence reads: CASSPSSSNQPQHF. The CDR3 nucleotides are TGTGCCAGCAGCCCGAGCAGCAGCAATCAGCCCCAGCATTTT. This chain joins TRBV9 and TRBJ1-5; D not certain. V lost 4 bases to trimming and J lost 1 base, with 9 bases between them. CDR3 size: 14 residues. Germline V gives CDR1 SGDLS, CDR2 YYNGEE.

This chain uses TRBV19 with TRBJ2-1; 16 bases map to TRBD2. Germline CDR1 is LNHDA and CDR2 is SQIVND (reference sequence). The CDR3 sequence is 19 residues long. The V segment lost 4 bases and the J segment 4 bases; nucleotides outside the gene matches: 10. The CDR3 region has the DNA TGTGCCAGTAGTAATAAGGATGGGACTAGCGGGAGGGGGTACAATGAGCAGTTCTTC. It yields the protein CASSNKDGTSGRGYNEQFF.

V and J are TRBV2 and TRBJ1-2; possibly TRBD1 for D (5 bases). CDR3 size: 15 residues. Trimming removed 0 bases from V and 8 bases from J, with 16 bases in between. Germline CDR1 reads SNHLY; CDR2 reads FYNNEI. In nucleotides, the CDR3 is TGTGCCAGCAGTGAAGCGCGGCAGGGAGGATGGGGCTACACCTTC. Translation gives CASSEARQGGWGYTF.

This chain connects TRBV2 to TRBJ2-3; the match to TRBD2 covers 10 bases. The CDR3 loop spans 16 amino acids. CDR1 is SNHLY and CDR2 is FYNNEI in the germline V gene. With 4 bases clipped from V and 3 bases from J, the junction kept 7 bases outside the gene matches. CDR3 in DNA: TGTGCCAGCAGTGGGGAAGCGGGAGGGAGGACAGATACGCAGTATTTT. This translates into CASSGEAGGRTDTQYF.

DNA for the CDR3: TGTGCCAGCATAAGACCGACTCAATCCTACGAGCAGTACTTC. It specifies CASIRPTQSYEQYF. V usage is TRBV9 and J usage is TRBJ2-7; D gene uncertain. The germline V gene encodes CDR1 SGDLS and CDR2 YYNGEE. Trimming took off 6 bases at V and 1 base at J, with 14 bases between the two ends. CDR3 size: 14 residues.

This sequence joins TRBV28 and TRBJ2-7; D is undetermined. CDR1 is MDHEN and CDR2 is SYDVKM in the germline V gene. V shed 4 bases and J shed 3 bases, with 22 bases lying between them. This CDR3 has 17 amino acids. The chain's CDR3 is CASSSTKTRSLSYEQYF. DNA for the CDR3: TGTGCCAGCAGTTCCACTAAAACTCGGTCCCTCAGCTACGAGCAGTACTTC.

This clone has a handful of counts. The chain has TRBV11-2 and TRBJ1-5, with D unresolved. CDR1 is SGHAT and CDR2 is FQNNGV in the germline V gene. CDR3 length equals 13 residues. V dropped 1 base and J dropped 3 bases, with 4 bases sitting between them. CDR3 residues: CASSLVPNQPQHF. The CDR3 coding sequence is TGTGCCAGCAGCTTAGTCCCCAATCAGCCCCAGCATTTT.

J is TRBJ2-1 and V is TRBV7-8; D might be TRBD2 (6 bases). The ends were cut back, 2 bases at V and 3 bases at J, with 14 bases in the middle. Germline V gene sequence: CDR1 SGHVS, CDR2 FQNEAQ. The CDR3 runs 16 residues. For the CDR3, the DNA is TGTGCCAGCAGCTTAACCAGAGGAGCGGGCTACAATGAGCAGTTCTTC. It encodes CASSLTRGAGYNEQFF.

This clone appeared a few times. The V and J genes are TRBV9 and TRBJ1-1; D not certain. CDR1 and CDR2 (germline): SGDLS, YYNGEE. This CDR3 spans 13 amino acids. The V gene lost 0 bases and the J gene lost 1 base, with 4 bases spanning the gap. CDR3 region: CASSVESNTEAFF. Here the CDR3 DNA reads TGTGCCAGCAGCGTAGAGTCGAACACTGAAGCTTTCTTT.

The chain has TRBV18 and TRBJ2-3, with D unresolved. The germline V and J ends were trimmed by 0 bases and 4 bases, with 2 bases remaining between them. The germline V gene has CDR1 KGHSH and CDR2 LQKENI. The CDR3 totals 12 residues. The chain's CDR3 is CASSPPADTQYF. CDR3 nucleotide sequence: TGTGCCAGCTCACCACCGGCAGATACGCAGTATTTT.

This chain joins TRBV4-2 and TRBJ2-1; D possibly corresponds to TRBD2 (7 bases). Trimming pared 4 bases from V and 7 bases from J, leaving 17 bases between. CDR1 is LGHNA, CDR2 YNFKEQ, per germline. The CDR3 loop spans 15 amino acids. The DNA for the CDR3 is TGTGCCAGCAGCCCCGAGGGGGGGGGAGGGAATGAGCAGTTCTTC. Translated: CASSPEGGGGNEQFF.

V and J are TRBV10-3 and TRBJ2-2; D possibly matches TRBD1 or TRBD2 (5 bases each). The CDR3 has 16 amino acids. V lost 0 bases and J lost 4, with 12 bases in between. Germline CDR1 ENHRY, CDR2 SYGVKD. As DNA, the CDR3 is TGTGCCATCAGTGAGTCGAGCAGGGCGGGCACCGGGGAGCTGTTTTTT. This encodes CAISESSRAGTGELFF.

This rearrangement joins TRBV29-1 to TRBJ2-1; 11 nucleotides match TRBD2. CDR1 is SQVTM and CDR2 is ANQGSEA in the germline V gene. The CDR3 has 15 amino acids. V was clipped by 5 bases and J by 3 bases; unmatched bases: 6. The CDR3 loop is CSVRGGTSGYNEQFF. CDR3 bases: TGCAGCGTTCGGGGAGGGACTAGCGGCTACAATGAGCAGTTCTTC.

CDR3 in DNA: TGTGCCAGTAGTCAGGGGACAGGGGTAAACTACAATGAGCAGTTCTTC. Protein sequence: CASSQGTGVNYNEQFF. This chain uses TRBV19 with TRBJ2-1, with 10 bases fitting TRBD1. The CDR3 runs 16 residues. Trimming removed 5 bases from V and 3 bases from J; junction bases left unmatched: 7. In germline, CDR1 is LNHDA, CDR2 SQIVND (reference sequence).